This T cell receptor (beta chain) derives from a study of blood T cell repertoires in COVID-19. Using immunoSEQ multiplex PCR, the repertoire was profiled, and TCRdb retains in-frame clones only, with some absent. This table holds roughly 79,000 clones, around 80% found once. Germline values: CDR1 MNHEY, CDR2 SVGEGT. The J segment lost 4 bases and the V segment lost 4 bases, leaving 5 bases of the junction unmatched. This CDR3 is 14 amino acids long. The material sequenced was peripheral blood. The chain combines TRBV6-2 or TRBV6-3 with TRBJ2-5, with TRBD2 identical over 8 bases. This sequence was found in a man between 60 and 75 years old with active or convalescent COVID-19. CDR3 residues: CASSSSGTRETQYF. DNA of the CDR3: TGTGCCAGCAGTTCTTCCGGGACTAGAGAGACCCAGTACTTC.